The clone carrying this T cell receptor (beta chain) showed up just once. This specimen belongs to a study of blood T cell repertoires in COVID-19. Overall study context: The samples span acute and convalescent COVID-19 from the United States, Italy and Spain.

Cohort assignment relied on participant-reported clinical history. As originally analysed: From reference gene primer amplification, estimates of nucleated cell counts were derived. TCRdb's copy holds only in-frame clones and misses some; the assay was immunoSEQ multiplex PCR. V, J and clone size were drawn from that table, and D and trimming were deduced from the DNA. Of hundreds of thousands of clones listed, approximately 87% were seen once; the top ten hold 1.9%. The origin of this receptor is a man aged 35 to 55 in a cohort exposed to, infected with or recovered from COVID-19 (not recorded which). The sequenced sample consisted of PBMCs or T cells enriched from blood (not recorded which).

CDR3 sequence reads: CASRSGPGRYQPQHF. The CDR3 coding sequence is TGTGCCAGCCGGTCCGGACCAGGGAGGTATCAGCCCCAGCATTTT. The chain is built from TRBV28 and TRBJ1-5, with TRBD1 as a possible D gene (5 bases). Trimming pared 8 bases from V and 5 bases from J, leaving 19 bases between. Looked up from germline, CDR1 is MDHEN and CDR2 is SYDVKM. This CDR3 is 15 amino acids long.